Shown below are 8 T cell receptor beta chains from a single sample sequenced in a study of cytomegalovirus exposure and HLA in healthy donors (TCRdb year 2017). Libraries were built with the immunoSEQ multiplex PCR assay. TCRdb mirrors the immuneACCESS table, restricted to in-frame sequences. Some clones are absent from its copies; in checked studies, under half trace to an unresolved V gene, and the reason for the others is unknown. Counted in this sample were about 360,000 clones; 75% to 90% of them appeared once. The ten biggest clones cover roughly 0.82% of the sample. Material for sequencing was PBMCs. These receptor sequences come from a woman younger than 30 in good health and CMV-seronegative.

This chain joins TRBV19 and TRBJ2-2, with TRBD2 identical over 7 bases. Losses at the gene ends were 3 bases for V and 2 bases for J; bases not matched to a gene: 6. Germline lookup yields CDR1 LNHDA and CDR2 SQIVND (reference sequence). This CDR3 is 16 amino acids long. The CDR3 nucleotides read TGTGCCAGTAGTATTGTGCTAGCGGTCAACACCGGGGAGCTGTTTTTT. This sequence encodes CASSIVLAVNTGELFF.

The chain employs TRBV5-4 and TRBJ2-7; 7 bases line up with TRBD2. Trimming took 0 bases from V and 3 from J; bases not matched to a gene: 6. The length of the CDR3 is 15 residues. The germline V gene has CDR1 SGHNT and CDR2 YYREEE (reference sequence). The CDR3 bases are TGTGCCAGCAGCTTGGATGGCGGGGGAAACTACGAGCAGTACTTC. Amino acids: CASSLDGGGNYEQYF.

The DNA for the CDR3 is TGTGCCAGCTCACCGAGGACAGATTGGAAAACCCACACTGAAGCTTTCTTT. It is translated as CASSPRTDWKTHTEAFF. The chain employs TRBV18 and TRBJ1-1; D is possibly TRBD1 (6 bases). CDR3 length: 17 amino acids. The ends were cut back, 3 bases at V and 3 bases at J, with 20 bases in the middle. Germline V gene sequence: CDR1 KGHSH, CDR2 LQKENI.

The rearrangement uses TRBV10-1 and TRBJ2-7; 10 nucleotides align to TRBD1. This CDR3 contains 14 residues. After removal of 3 bases from V and 4 bases from J, the junction contained 3 bases not matched to a gene. CDR1 WNHNN and CDR2 SYGVQD come from the germline V gene (reference sequence). The CDR3, as DNA: TGCGCCAGCAGTGAAGGGACAGGGGATTACGAGCAGTACTTC. Its translation: CASSEGTGDYEQYF.

The chain has TRBV27 and TRBJ2-3, with 8 bases aligning to TRBD2. V dropped 2 bases and J dropped 4; count of bases not matched to a gene: 14. The CDR3 is 18 amino acids. Germline V gene data show CDR1 as MNHEY and CDR2 as SMNVEV (reference sequence). The CDR3, as DNA: TGTGCCAGCAGTTTAGCGGGGGGATCCCCTAGAAGCTCAGATACGCAGTATTTT. Residues: CASSLAGGSPRSSDTQYF.

This chain links TRBV5-1 with TRBJ2-7; TRBD2 agrees at 9 bases. Germline values: CDR1 SGHRS, CDR2 YFSETQ. V gave up 1 base and J gave up 2 bases; unmatched junction bases: 4. The CDR3 spans 15 residues. CDR3 sequence: CASSLSAGGTYEQYF. CDR3 DNA sequence: TGCGCCAGCAGCTTGTCCGCGGGAGGGACCTACGAGCAGTACTTC.

DNA of the CDR3: TGTGCCAGCAGCCAAGCCATTCCAGGGGGCGGTCAGCCCCAGCATTTT. It yields the protein CASSQAIPGGGQPQHF. V usage is TRBV4-2 and J usage is TRBJ1-5, with TRBD1 matching 8 bases. Trimming removed 1 base from V and 6 bases from J; junction bases left unmatched: 8. CDR3 length: 16 amino acids. Per the germline V gene, CDR1 is LGHNA and CDR2 is YNFKEQ.

The chain combines TRBV18 with TRBJ2-7; D possibly corresponds to TRBD2 (6 bases). The CDR3 covers 15 residues. The V and J ends lost 3 bases and 2 bases respectively, with 14 bases between them. Germline assignment: CDR1 KGHSH and CDR2 LQKENI. CDR3 DNA: TGTGCCAGCTCACCCACGGGGGAGATCCCCTACGAGCAGTACTTC. This encodes CASSPTGEIPYEQYF.